The rows below give T cell receptor beta chains drawn from one sample of a study of cytomegalovirus exposure and HLA in healthy donors. The repertoire was sequenced with immunoSEQ multiplex PCR; TCRdb's copy has only in-frame clones and lacks some. Of 100,000 or so clones in the sample, more than 85% are singletons; the top ten hold 4% to 4.5%. Material: PBMCs. The origin of the receptors is a woman under 30 in good health and CMV-seropositive. Each CDR3 is given with its conserved first and last residue. The order of the fields is D gene, J gene, V gene, clone size, CDR3 DNA, CDR3 protein. D genes are given only for firm matches. Not all rows give a size; the values are once, few, many and, for expanded clones, a class.

TRBD2 TRBJ2-3 TRBV12-5 . TGTGCTAGTGCTATGAGACGGGGGGGCCTGGATACGCAGTATTTT CASAMRRGGLDTQYF
TRBD1 TRBJ2-7 TRBV6-6 . TGTGCCAGCAGGACTTCGGACAGGGGGGGTTACGAGCAGTACTTC CASRTSDRGGYEQYF
. TRBJ2-3 TRBV6-1 . TGTGCCAGCAGTGAATATCAAGAAACCCTAACAGATACGCAGTATTTT CASSEYQETLTDTQYF
. TRBJ2-7 TRBV27 . TGTGCCAGTGGACAGTCCCAAAGCGGGGAGTACTTC CASGQSQSGEYF
. TRBJ1-1 TRBV7-9 . TGTGCCAGCAGCACACACCAGGATACTGAAGCTTTCTTT CASSTHQDTEAFF
. TRBJ1-5 TRBV4-1 . TGCGCCAGCAGCCAAGAAAGAGCGAGCAATCAGCCCCAGCATTTT CASSQERASNQPQHF
TRBD1 TRBJ1-2 TRBV9 few TGTGCCAGCAGCGTAGCAGACAGGGTGGGAGGCTACACCTTC CASSVADRVGGYTF
TRBD2 TRBJ2-7 TRBV7-9 once TGTGCCAGCAGCCGACCGGGACTAGTATCCGAGCAGTACTTC CASSRPGLVSEQYF
. TRBJ2-2 TRBV11-2 . TGTGCCAGCAGCCTCCGGACAGCCGGGGAGCTGTTTTTT CASSLRTAGELFF
. TRBJ1-2 TRBV4-2 . TGTGCCAGCAGCCAAGACTTGGGGCGCTCCTATGGCTACACCTTC CASSQDLGRSYGYTF
. TRBJ1-1 TRBV11-2 . TGTGCCAGCACCTGGGGTGGGGGCAACTTGAACACTGAAGCTTTCTTT CASTWGGGNLNTEAFF
TRBD2 TRBJ2-1 TRBV5-8 . TGTGCCAGCAGCAACCTACGGACTAGCGGGAGAGGTGAGCAGTTCTTC CASSNLRTSGRGEQFF
TRBD1 TRBJ2-7 TRBV28 . TGTGCCGGGTCAGGGGGCGGTGGCTACGAGCAGTACTTC CAGSGGGGYEQYF
TRBD2 TRBJ2-3 TRBV15 few TGTGCCACCAGCAGATCTGGGGCCGGGGGGGATACGCAGTATTTT CATSRSGAGGDTQYF
TRBD1 TRBJ2-3 TRBV5-6 . TGTGCCAGCAGCTCGGGGATAGGACAGGGATCGTCAGATACGCAGTATTTT CASSSGIGQGSSDTQYF
TRBD1 TRBJ1-2 TRBV13 once TGTGCCAGCAGCTCAGGGACAGGGGCGGCGAACTATGGCTACACCTTC CASSSGTGAANYGYTF
TRBD1 TRBJ1-5 TRBV6-6 . TGTGCCAGCAGCCGGACAGGAGACCGGCCCCAGCATTTT CASSRTGDRPQHF
. TRBJ1-3 TRBV5-1 . TGCGCCAGCAGCTTAGGAGTGGGAGTCTCTGGAAACACCATATATTTT CASSLGVGVSGNTIYF
. TRBJ1-5 TRBV19 . TGTGCCAGTAGTATCCAGACGGGGAATCAGCCCCAGCATTTT CASSIQTGNQPQHF
. TRBJ2-1 TRBV19 few TGTGCCAGTAGTACAATAGAAAGGGGGGGCCGGAGTGAGCAGTTCTTC CASSTIERGGRSEQFF
TRBD1 TRBJ1-2 TRBV19 . TGTGCCAGTAGTATTCTGGGACAGGTCGATGGCTACACCTTC CASSILGQVDGYTF
. TRBJ1-5 TRBV30 few TGTGCCTGGAGTGTTGGGACAAGTCAGCCCCAGCATTTT CAWSVGTSQPQHF
. TRBJ2-1 TRBV11-3 . TGTGCCAGCAGCCGAAGACAGGATAACAATGAGCAGTTCTTC CASSRRQDNNEQFF
TRBD1 TRBJ2-7 TRBV28 . TGTGCCAGCAGCCTAACAAGGACAGGGGGCGGCGAGCAGTACTTC CASSLTRTGGGEQYF
. TRBJ2-5 TRBV5-1 . TGCGCCAGCAGCTCCCTTGGGGTTGAGGGAGAGACCCAGTACTTC CASSSLGVEGETQYF
TRBD2 TRBJ2-2 TRBV27 . TGTGCCAGTATAGCCCTAGCGGGAGGGGACACCGGGGAGCTGTTTTTT CASIALAGGDTGELFF
TRBD2 TRBJ2-7 TRBV28 . TGTGCCAGCATGCGGGAGTTAGGTGAGCAGTACTTC CASMRELGEQYF
TRBD2 TRBJ2-3 TRBV6-5 . TGTGCCAGCAGTTACGGACTAGCCACAGATACGCAGTATTTT CASSYGLATDTQYF
. TRBJ1-2 TRBV28 once TGTGCCAGCAGTTTTGCGGGGGATGGCTACACCTTC CASSFAGDGYTF
. TRBJ2-3 TRBV12-2 . TGTGCAAGTCGCTTAGCGAGGCCCTTCACAGATACGCAGTATTTT CASRLARPFTDTQYF
. TRBJ1-2 TRBV13 . TGTGCCAGCAGCCCCGGAGATAACTATGGCTACACCTTC CASSPGDNYGYTF
TRBD2 TRBJ2-7 TRBV30 once TGTGCCTGGAGTGTGGGACTAGCCCCCTACGAGCAGTACTTC CAWSVGLAPYEQYF
. TRBJ1-1 TRBV7-6 . TGTGCCAGCAGCTTCGGTATGGACACTGAAGCTTTCTTT CASSFGMDTEAFF
TRBD1 TRBJ2-3 TRBV19 . TGTGCCAGTCGGGACAGGGGGCGCACAGATACGCAGTATTTT CASRDRGRTDTQYF
. TRBJ2-5 TRBV7-9 medium-sized TGTGCCAGCAGCTTATCTAATATGGAGACCCAGTACTTC CASSLSNMETQYF
. TRBJ1-3 TRBV28 . TGTGCCAGCAGTTTATCAGGGGGAAACACCATATATTTT CASSLSGGNTIYF
. TRBJ1-1 TRBV29-1 . TGCAGCGTTGTCAGGAACACTGAAGCTTTCTTT CSVVRNTEAFF
. TRBJ1-5 TRBV30 . TGTGCCTGGAGTCGCGAGAGGTCCTCTAATCAGCCCCAGCATTTT CAWSRERSSNQPQHF
. TRBJ1-1 TRBV7-9 . TGTGCCAGCAGGGAACCCGCGGAAGAAGCTTTCTTT CASREPAEEAFF
. TRBJ2-5 TRBV13 . TGTGCCAGCAGATATAGGGGGGGTCAAGAGACCCAGTACTTC CASRYRGGQETQYF
. TRBJ2-1 TRBV20-1 . TGCAGTGCTAGAAAGCCGGGGGAGTTCTTC CSARKPGEFF
TRBD2 TRBJ2-3 TRBV6-1 few TGTGCCAGCAGTGAAATTGGCGGGAGGGGGACAGATACGCAGTATTTT CASSEIGGRGTDTQYF